One and the same sample provided the 21 T cell receptor beta chains below, sequenced in a study of blood T cell repertoires in COVID-19. Using immunoSEQ multiplex PCR, the repertoire was profiled, and TCRdb retains in-frame clones only, with some absent. In the table there are 300,000 to 350,000 clones, roughly 90% of which are singletons. The sample taken for sequencing was peripheral blood. The receptors come from a woman between 70 and 85 years old with COVID-19, enrolled during active disease.

The V gene is TRBV27, the J gene TRBJ1-2; TRBD1 matches 9 bases. The junction had 8 bases not matched to a gene; V was cut back by 7 bases and J by 2 bases. This CDR3 has 15 amino acids. The germline gives CDR1 MNHEY, CDR2 SMNVEV (reference sequence). The CDR3 region has the DNA TGTGCCAGCAAGCTGGACAGGGGCGAAAACTATGGCTACACCTTC. It codes for CASKLDRGENYGYTF.

This clone was counted between two and nine times. This chain connects TRBV21-1 to TRBJ1-1; TRBD1 is the table's D call and was not checked against the DNA. TRBV21-1 is designated a pseudogene. This CDR3 region has 15 residues. The CDR3, as DNA: TGTGCCAGCAGCAAAAATGTGGACAGGGGAGGCAGTGCTTTCTTT. Amino acids: CASSKNVDRGGSAFF.

CDR3 sequence (DNA): TGTGCCAGCAGTAGACAGGGGGTGGGGGAGCAGTACTTC. Translation: CASSRQGVGEQYF. The chain carries TRBV6-5 and TRBJ2-7; 9 nucleotides align to TRBD1. This CDR3 is 13 amino acids long. The V and J ends lost 5 bases and 7 bases, in that order; junction bases with no gene match: 6. From germline, CDR1 is MNHEY and CDR2 SVGAGI.

This clone appeared once. This chain uses TRBV7-3 with TRBJ1-5, with 7 bases matching TRBD1. CDR1 and CDR2 from the germline V gene are SGHTA and FQGTGA. With V trimmed by 3 bases and J by 4 bases, 6 bases remained unmatched. The CDR3 sequence is 15 residues long. For the CDR3, the DNA is TGTGCCAGCAGCTTCTCGGACAGGTTTAATCAGCCCCAGCATTTT. This codes for CASSFSDRFNQPQHF.

This clone was seen only a few times. The rearrangement uses TRBV19 and TRBJ1-2; D unclear. V was shortened by 3 bases and J by 4 bases, with 12 bases between the two germline ends. Germline V gene sequence: CDR1 LNHDA, CDR2 SQIVND (reference sequence). The CDR3 extends over 14 amino acids. The CDR3 coding sequence is TGTGCCAGTAGTATGGGCGCAAAGCCCTATGGCTACACCTTC. It codes for CASSMGAKPYGYTF.

The rearrangement links TRBV5-1 to TRBJ2-1; D perhaps matches TRBD2 (5 bases). CDR1 SGHRS and CDR2 YFSETQ come from the germline V gene. The V gene lost 0 bases and the J gene lost 8 bases, with 12 bases spanning the gap. The CDR3 has 14 residues. As DNA, the CDR3 is TGCGCCAGCAGCTTGGAAGAGGGCGGCGATGAGCAGTTCTTC. This sequence encodes CASSLEEGGDEQFF.

The chain uses TRBV28 and TRBJ1-5; D not certain. The CDR3 contains 16 residues. Germline loops: CDR1 MDHEN, CDR2 SYDVKM. Between the trimmed V and J ends, which lost 8 bases and 7 bases, there was a span of 24 bases. CDR3 DNA: TGTGCCAGCCTACAGACCGGCCGGGGAATGGGGCAGCCCCAGCATTTT. The encoded protein is CASLQTGRGMGQPQHF.

The chain joins TRBV6-6 to TRBJ2-7, with D possibly matching TRBD1 (6 bases). CDR3 length equals 13 residues. V lost 1 base, J lost 3 bases, and 7 bases lay in between. Germline V lookup: CDR1 MNHNY, CDR2 SVGAGI (reference sequence). As DNA, the CDR3 is TGTGCCAGCAGTTACTTAGGGGGCTACGAGCAGTACTTC. Translated: CASSYLGGYEQYF.

This chain uses TRBV7-3 with TRBJ2-2, with TRBD2 identical over 8 bases. Germline V CDR1 and CDR2: SGHTA, FQGTGA. J gave up 5 bases and V 4 bases, and 6 bases lay outside the gene matches. The CDR3 extends over 15 amino acids. CDR3 amino acids: CASSSARGGTGELFF. CDR3 nucleotide sequence: TGTGCCAGCAGCTCTGCCCGGGGGGGGACCGGGGAGCTGTTTTTT. The variable domain in full, completed from reference TRBV7-3 and TRBJ2-2, reads GAGVSQTPSNKVTEKGKYVELRCDPISGHTALYWYRQSLGQGPEFLIYFQGTGAADDSGLPNDRFFAVRPEGSVSTLKIQRTERGDSAVYLCASSSARGGTGELFFGEGSRLTVL.

The chain uses TRBV7-2 and TRBJ1-2; D may be TRBD1 (5 bases). Per the germline V gene, CDR1 is SGHTA and CDR2 is FQGNSA. The CDR3 sequence is 15 residues long. V was clipped by 2 bases and J by 3 bases, with 13 bases between them. DNA of the CDR3: TGTGCCAGCAGCTTAAGGACAAGTCGTGACTATGGCTACACCTTC. Translating it yields CASSLRTSRDYGYTF. The whole variable domain, remainder taken from reference TRBV7-2 and TRBJ1-2, is GAGVSQSPSNKVTEKGKDVELRCDPISGHTALYWYRQSLGQGLEFLIYFQGNSAPDKSGLPSDRFSAERTGGSVSTLTIQRTQQEDSAVYLCASSLRTSRDYGYTFGSGTRLTVV.

The gene calls are TRBV19 and TRBJ2-7; TRBD1 matches 8 bases. Germline V gene lookup returns CDR1 LNHDA and CDR2 SQIVND (reference sequence). V was clipped by 3 bases and J by 6 bases; unmatched bases: 13. This CDR3 comprises 16 residues. CDR3 coding DNA: TGTGCCAGTAGTATTGCCGGAGGACAGGGTGGGAGCGAGCAGTACTTC. Protein product: CASSIAGGQGGSEQYF.

This clone came up once. The chain recombines TRBV28 with TRBJ2-5; D unclear. V lost 4 bases and J 2 bases, leaving 5 bases between the germline ends. The CDR3 extends over 12 amino acids. Per germline, CDR1 MDHEN and CDR2 SYDVKM. This CDR3 reads CASSSPQETQYF. The CDR3 nucleotides are TGTGCCAGCAGTTCTCCTCAAGAGACCCAGTACTTC.

This chain joins TRBV19 and TRBJ2-3; TRBD1 agrees at 8 bases. Losses at the gene ends were 3 bases for V and 1 base for J; bases not matched to a gene: 0. CDR1 is LNHDA, CDR2 SQIVND, per germline (reference sequence). This CDR3 is built from 14 residues. The DNA of the CDR3 is TGTGCCAGTAGTATGACAGGGGGCACAGATACGCAGTATTTT. Amino acid sequence: CASSMTGGTDTQYF.

The chain couples TRBV6-2 or TRBV6-3 to TRBJ2-7; 7 nucleotides align to TRBD1. The germline V gene encodes CDR1 MNHEY and CDR2 SVGEGT. V lost 1 base, J lost 7 bases, and 16 bases stayed unmatched. The CDR3 has 17 residues. The CDR3 reads CASSYFPGGRFVVEQYF. For the CDR3, the DNA is TGTGCCAGCAGTTACTTCCCAGGGGGTCGCTTTGTTGTGGAGCAGTACTTC.

Comments on this clone: Other nucleotide sequences from this sample produce the same CDR3. This chain uses TRBV7-9 with TRBJ2-1; 10 nucleotides match TRBD2. Germline V gene sequence: CDR1 SEHNR, CDR2 FQNEAQ (reference sequence). Trimming took 5 bases from V and 1 from J; bases not matched to a gene: 5. The CDR3 is 16 residues long. The CDR3 DNA sequence: TGTGCCAGCAGCCCTCCTAGCGGGGGATCCTACAATGAGCAGTTCTTC. It codes for CASSPPSGGSYNEQFF.

This rearrangement joins TRBV4-3 to TRBJ1-6; 7 nucleotides align to TRBD1. Germline CDR1 is LGHNA and CDR2 is YSLEER. The CDR3 is 16 amino acids. The ends lost 0 bases at V and 10 bases at J; junction bases unmatched: 9. The CDR3 coding sequence is TGCGCCAGCAGCCAAGATCTCGGGCAGGGGGGCTCACCCCTCCACTTT. Amino acids: CASSQDLGQGGSPLHF.

The genes are TRBV5-1 and TRBJ2-1; 7 bases map to TRBD1. The junction had 7 bases not matched to a gene; V was cut back by 1 base and J by 6 bases. The CDR3 sequence is 15 residues long. The germline gives CDR1 SGHRS, CDR2 YFSETQ. CDR3: CASSLTYRQGNEQFF. CDR3 nucleotide sequence: TGCGCCAGCAGCTTGACCTACCGACAGGGCAATGAGCAGTTCTTC.

A single count supports this clone. V usage is TRBV5-4 and J usage is TRBJ2-5; no clear D gene. Germline loops: CDR1 SGHNT, CDR2 YYREEE (reference sequence). Trimming left V 9 bases short and J 4 bases short, with 13 bases between. The CDR3 is 12 residues long. The CDR3 bases are TGTGCCACTTCCGGTGGTCGAGAGACCCAGTACTTC. Its protein product is CATSGGRETQYF.

The chain combines TRBV19 with TRBJ1-1; D not resolved. V was cut by 7 bases and J by 4 bases, with 19 bases left in between. In germline, CDR1 is LNHDA, CDR2 SQIVND (reference sequence). The CDR3 runs 15 residues. The DNA of the CDR3 is TGTGCCAGTAATACTGCTCGGACCGGGAGCACTGAAGCTTTCTTT. Residues: CASNTARTGSTEAFF.

The chain combines TRBV29-1 with TRBJ1-2; TRBD1 might be the D (6 bases). The V end was cut by 4 bases, the J end by 6 bases, with 18 bases between. The germline V gene has CDR1 SQVTM and CDR2 ANQGSEA. This CDR3 has 14 residues. The DNA of the CDR3 is TGCAGCGTTGCCCCCCGGGCAGGGGCGGATGGCTACACCTTC. This sequence encodes CSVAPRAGADGYTF.

The rearrangement uses TRBV6-1 and TRBJ1-2; D is possibly TRBD1 (5 bases). CDR1 is MNHNS and CDR2 is SASEGT in the germline V gene. The V end lost 2 bases, the J end lost 4 bases, and 20 bases lay between the germline ends. The CDR3 is made up of 17 amino acids. The CDR3 sequence: CASSESGVGALFYGYTF. The CDR3 DNA sequence: TGTGCCAGCAGTGAATCCGGCGTAGGGGCGCTTTTCTATGGCTACACCTTC.